Following are 22 T cell receptor beta chains from one sample sequenced in a study of blood T cell repertoires in COVID-19. TCRdb keeps only in-frame clones here, not all; method: immunoSEQ multiplex PCR. The table has some 250,000 clones, about 79% seen once. The source material was peripheral blood. These receptors were taken from an elderly woman with acute or convalescent COVID-19.

The V call is TRBV18, the J call TRBJ2-7; D is unclear. Germline lookup yields CDR1 KGHSH and CDR2 LQKENI. Trimming stripped 3 bases from V and 3 bases from J, with 6 bases between. The CDR3 is 12 residues long. The CDR3 region has the DNA TGTGCCAGCTCACCGACTGACTACGAGCAGTACTTC. The encoded protein is CASSPTDYEQYF.

The chain carries TRBV5-5 and TRBJ2-3, with 7 bases aligning to TRBD2. The CDR3 spans 16 residues. Losses at the gene ends were 0 bases for V and 2 bases for J; bases not matched to a gene: 6. Germline V lookup: CDR1 SGHKS, CDR2 YYEKEE (reference sequence). CDR3 DNA sequence: TGTGCCAGCAGCTTGGCATGGCGGGGGTTCACAGATACGCAGTATTTT. Its protein product is CASSLAWRGFTDTQYF.

The chain uses TRBV12-3 or TRBV12-4 and TRBJ1-2; TRBD1 aligns across 7 bases. The CDR3 is made up of 13 amino acids. Trimming removed 5 bases from V and 7 bases from J; junction bases left unmatched: 7. The DNA for the CDR3 is TGTGCCAGCAGTGACGACAGGGCCTCTGGCTACACCTTC. Protein sequence: CASSDDRASGYTF.

The V call is TRBV19, the J call TRBJ2-7, with TRBD2 identical over 10 bases. The CDR3 spans 13 residues. Losses at the gene ends were 6 bases for V and 6 bases for J; bases not matched to a gene: 5. Per the germline V gene, CDR1 is LNHDA and CDR2 is SQIVND (reference sequence). The CDR3 reads CASRPSGGSEQYF. The CDR3 DNA sequence: TGTGCCAGTAGACCTAGCGGGGGCTCCGAGCAGTACTTC.

The rearrangement joins TRBV28 to TRBJ1-2, with 9 bases lining up with TRBD1. J was trimmed by 6 bases and V by 6 bases; bases with no gene match: 8. The CDR3 contains 14 residues. Germline loops: CDR1 MDHEN, CDR2 SYDVKM. DNA of the CDR3: TGTGCCAGCAGCTCGGGACAGGGATCTCATGGCTACACCTTC. It translates to CASSSGQGSHGYTF.

The chain couples TRBV6-5 to TRBJ2-7; 10 bases fit TRBD1. The CDR3 consists of 14 residues. The V segment lost 7 bases and the J segment 6 bases; nucleotides outside the gene matches: 9. Germline values: CDR1 MNHEY, CDR2 SVGAGI. The CDR3 nucleotides are TGTGCCAGCACCTCAAGGGACAGGGGTGGCGAGCAGTACTTC. This encodes CASTSRDRGGEQYF.

The rearrangement links TRBV29-1 to TRBJ2-1; TRBD2 agrees at 15 bases. This CDR3 spans 12 amino acids. V trimming: 7 bases; J trimming: 10 bases; junction bases outside the gene matches: 2. The germline gives CDR1 SQVTM, CDR2 ANQGSEA. CDR3 sequence: CSGTSGGVEQFF. The CDR3, as DNA: TGCAGCGGGACTAGCGGGGGGGTGGAGCAGTTCTTC.

The chain joins TRBV10-1 to TRBJ1-3; 11 nucleotides align to TRBD1. The CDR3 has 16 amino acids. The V gene end was trimmed by 4 bases and the J gene end by 3 bases; junction bases not matched to a gene: 5. Germline V lookup: CDR1 WNHNN, CDR2 SYGVQD (reference sequence). CDR3 nucleotide sequence: TGCGCCAGCAGTGCAACGGACAGGGGGCATGGAAACACCATATATTTT. Its translation: CASSATDRGHGNTIYF.

The rearrangement links TRBV25-1 to TRBJ1-4, with TRBD1 matching 10 bases. Germline loops: CDR1 MGHDK, CDR2 SYGVNS. The CDR3 has 13 residues. V lost 6 bases and J lost 8; bases outside the gene matches: 3. This chain's CDR3 is CASRGTGDEKLFF. In DNA, the CDR3 is TGTGCCAGCAGAGGGACAGGGGACGAAAAACTGTTTTTT.

The chain combines TRBV7-8 with TRBJ1-4; D remains ambiguous. V lost 2 bases to trimming and J lost 6 bases, with 10 bases between them. The germline gives CDR1 SGHVS, CDR2 FQNEAQ. The CDR3 extends over 14 amino acids. In DNA form, the CDR3 reads TGTGCCAGCAGCTTAATGGGGAGGGATGAAAAACTGTTTTTT. This sequence encodes CASSLMGRDEKLFF.

The chain is built from TRBV5-1 and TRBJ1-5; 9 nucleotides agree with TRBD1. The germline gives CDR1 SGHRS, CDR2 YFSETQ. With V trimmed by 3 bases and J by 7 bases, 5 bases remained unmatched. The CDR3 runs to 14 residues. The CDR3 loop reads CASSSDRGWQPQHF. The CDR3 DNA sequence: TGCGCCAGCAGCTCCGACAGGGGGTGGCAGCCCCAGCATTTT.

The chain carries TRBV5-1 and TRBJ2-3; TRBD2 aligns across 7 bases. Germline V gene data show CDR1 as SGHRS and CDR2 as YFSETQ. The CDR3 is 16 residues long. Trimming at V came to 2 bases and at J to 5 bases, leaving 11 bases not matched to a gene. The CDR3 region is CASSLRLAGAQDTQYF. CDR3 bases: TGCGCCAGCAGCTTAAGACTAGCCGGAGCCCAAGATACGCAGTATTTT.

J is TRBJ2-5 and V is TRBV7-3; 9 bases fit TRBD2. The CDR3 covers 16 residues. V lost 5 bases to trimming and J lost 1 base; unmatched junction nucleotides: 8. The germline CDR1 and CDR2 sequences are SGHTA and FQGTGA. Here the CDR3 reads CASSRNSGRSQETQYF. CDR3 in DNA: TGTGCCAGCAGCCGTAATAGCGGGAGAAGCCAAGAGACCCAGTACTTC.

The rearrangement links TRBV3-1 (or the pseudogene TRBV3-2) to TRBJ1-3; D remains ambiguous. The CDR3 runs 13 residues. Germline V CDR1 and CDR2: LGHDT, YNNKEL (reference sequence). Trimming shortened V by 2 bases and J by 4 bases, and 6 bases separated the two germline ends. The CDR3 spells CASSQLSGNTIYF. The CDR3 DNA is TGTGCCAGCAGCCAACTTTCGGGAAACACCATATATTTT.

The gene calls are TRBV10-3 and TRBJ2-5, with 11 bases matching TRBD2. This CDR3 comprises 16 residues. Germline trimming cut 3 bases from V and 5 bases from J; bases unmatched to any gene: 8. Looked up from germline, CDR1 is ENHRY and CDR2 is SYGVKD. The CDR3 spells CAISDRLAGGGETQYF. The CDR3 bases are TGTGCCATCAGTGACAGGCTAGCGGGGGGCGGGGAGACCCAGTACTTC.

The rearrangement uses TRBV7-9 and TRBJ2-5; D is possibly TRBD1 (7 bases). The V end was cut by 1 base, the J end by 5 bases, with 11 bases between. Germline loops: CDR1 SEHNR, CDR2 FQNEAQ (reference sequence). The CDR3 totals 14 residues. As DNA, the CDR3 is TGTGCCAGCAGCTTAGACAGGGGAGGTGAGACCCAGTACTTC. Protein sequence: CASSLDRGGETQYF.

This chain connects TRBV14 to TRBJ2-1; D unresolved. Between the trimmed V and J ends, which lost 0 bases and 2 bases, there was a span of 14 bases. Germline V gene lookup returns CDR1 SGHDN and CDR2 FVKESK. The CDR3 covers 17 residues. CDR3 sequence: CASSQDSRLVPYNEQFF. The CDR3 coding sequence is TGTGCCAGCAGCCAAGATTCGAGGTTGGTCCCCTACAATGAGCAGTTCTTC.

The chain links TRBV21-1 to TRBJ1-5; TRBD1 is taken as the D call from the table, unchecked against the DNA. TRBV21-1 is listed as a pseudogene. The CDR3 has 15 residues. DNA for the CDR3: TGTGCCAGCAGCTCGAGACAGGGGTCCAATCAGCCCCAGCATTTT. This gives the protein CASSSRQGSNQPQHF.

The chain employs TRBV7-9 and TRBJ1-1, with D perhaps matching TRBD1 (6 bases). CDR3 length equals 14 residues. V lost 5 bases and J lost 3, with 13 bases in between. Germline V lookup: CDR1 SEHNR, CDR2 FQNEAQ (reference sequence). The CDR3 DNA follows: TGTGCCAGCAGCCACCAGGGGAGAGACACTGAAGCTTTCTTT. Encoded protein: CASSHQGRDTEAFF.

The chain recombines TRBV5-1 with TRBJ1-1; possibly TRBD1 for D (6 bases). The CDR3 consists of 14 residues. Looked up from germline, CDR1 is SGHRS and CDR2 is YFSETQ. V lost 0 bases and J 4 bases, leaving 10 bases between the germline ends. CDR3 nucleotide sequence: TGCGCCAGCAGCTTGGCAGACAGGACCACTGAAGCTTTCTTT. This gives the protein CASSLADRTTEAFF.

In its sample, this clone was seen a few times. V usage is TRBV12-3 or TRBV12-4 and J usage is TRBJ1-1; D gene unclear. This CDR3 comprises 11 residues. V was clipped by 2 bases and J by 5 bases, with 3 bases between them. CDR3 region: CASSLRTEAFF. For the CDR3, the DNA is TGTGCCAGCAGTTTACGGACTGAAGCTTTCTTT.

The genes are TRBV6-5 and TRBJ1-5; D is ambiguous. Germline values: CDR1 MNHEY, CDR2 SVGAGI. CDR3 length: 13 amino acids. Trimming removed 7 bases at V and 4 bases at J, with 11 bases between. The CDR3 here is CASTPLVNQPQHF. In DNA, the CDR3 is TGTGCCAGCACCCCACTAGTGAATCAGCCCCAGCATTTT.